A selection of T cell receptor beta chains follows, all from one sample in a study of T-cell reconstitution after alpha-beta-depleted transplantation in children. TCRdb recomputed calls from the PCR reads with MiXCR, one row per CDR3 protein. Of about 640,000 distinct CDR3 sequences in the sample, approximately 15% were seen once. The sequences come from PBMCs from the stem cell graft donor, collected from the stem cell graft. The receptors come from a human donor who donated a stem cell graft to a child with acute myeloid leukemia. Both conserved end residues are part of each CDR3. A D gene is named only where the DNA matches it firmly. Where a row states a size, it is once, few, many or the class of an expanded clone; other rows omit it.

v_call	clone_size	d_call	j_call	cdr3_nt	cdr3_aa
TRBV7-9	.	.	TRBJ2-5	TGTGCCAGCAGCGCCGGACGGACAGTCCAAGAGACCCAGTACTTC	CASSAGRTVQETQYF
TRBV29-1	many	TRBD1	TRBJ2-7	TGCAGCGTTGCCATCGGGACAGGGTATCCCTACGAGCAGTACTTC	CSVAIGTGYPYEQYF
TRBV28	few	TRBD2	TRBJ2-2	TGTGCCAGCAGCCGGGGACTAGCGGAGAGGGAGCTGTTTTTT	CASSRGLAERELFF
TRBV4-1	few	TRBD2	TRBJ2-1	TGCGCCAGCAGCCAAGGGGATAGCGGGGACAATGAGCAGTTCTTC	CASSQGDSGDNEQFF
TRBV7-9	.	.	TRBJ1-2	TGTGCCAGCAGCCCTTTAGGGGTAGGGCGGCCCTATGGCTACACCTTC	CASSPLGVGRPYGYTF
TRBV20-1	few	.	TRBJ1-2	TGCAGTGCTCGTGGTGGCAGGGAACCGTATGGCTACACCTTC	CSARGGREPYGYTF
TRBV7-6	.	.	TRBJ2-2	TGTGCCAGCAGCTTAGACCGGGGGCCCCTTACCGGGGAGCTGTTTTTT	CASSLDRGPLTGELFF
TRBV6-1	few	.	TRBJ1-1	TGTGCCAGCAGTGAATATCTTATGAACACTGAAGCTTTCTTT	CASSEYLMNTEAFF
TRBV6-5	many	.	TRBJ1-4	TGTGCCAGCAGACCGCAGCCCCAGGACGGTTTAGGCGAAAAACTGTTTTTT	CASRPQPQDGLGEKLFF
TRBV5-1	few	.	TRBJ2-7	TGCGCCAGCAGCTTGTGGGGGGGGCACGACGAGCAGTACTTC	CASSLWGGHDEQYF
TRBV7-2	many	.	TRBJ2-7	TGTGCCAGCAGCTTAGGGGGCAGGAGCACGTTCGAGCAGTACTTC	CASSLGGRSTFEQYF
TRBV30	few	.	TRBJ1-5	TGTGCCTGGAGTATCGGGACGGGGAATCAGCCCCAGCATTTT	CAWSIGTGNQPQHF
TRBV4-3	.	.	TRBJ1-1	TGCGCCAGCAGCCAAGAGAGGGCGGCGGACACTGAAGCTTTCTTT	CASSQERAADTEAFF
TRBV12-3/TRBV12-4	.	.	TRBJ1-5	TGTGCCAGCAGTCCCGGACAGAATTGGCCCCAGCATTTT	CASSPGQNWPQHF
TRBV5-1	many	TRBD1	TRBJ1-2	TGCGCCAGCAGAATCGAGACAGGGTATTACGGCTACACCTTC	CASRIETGYYGYTF
TRBV7-2	.	.	TRBJ2-7	TGTGCCAGCAGCCCGTCCGTGGCGGGCTACGAGCAGTACTTC	CASSPSVAGYEQYF